The clone carrying this T cell receptor beta chain was seen more than once but under ten times. The CDR3 covers 11 residues. The germline gives CDR1 MNHEY, CDR2 SMNVEV (reference sequence). With V trimmed by 2 bases and J by 13 bases, 4 bases remained unmatched. This sample is part of a study of blood T cells in healthy people across ages. Through a sample-barcoded 5' primer and a J-beta primer mix, a second PCR was run for roughly 6 to 12 cycles. TCRdb redid the calling of the 5' RACE reads with MiXCR, one entry per CDR3 protein. The sample has about 780,000 distinct CDR3 sequences, about half seen once; the top ten hold 15% to 20%.

This receptor was identified in a man aged 80 or over in good health. Sequencing was carried out using blood. The rearrangement uses TRBV27 and TRBJ2-5; 7 nucleotides align to TRBD1. In DNA, the CDR3 is TGTGCCAGCAGTTTAATGGGACAGACGTACTTC. Translated: CASSLMGQTYF.